This T cell receptor beta chain was observed in a study of technical replicates of blood from several donors. The table came from immunoSEQ multiplex PCR; TCRdb's copy has only in-frame clones and leaves some out. The sample records fewer than 80,000 clones, approximately 86% being singletons. V lost 5 bases and J lost 3; bases outside the gene matches: 5. The CDR3 has 15 amino acids. CDR1 and CDR2 (germline): MNHEY, SMNVEV (reference sequence). The sequenced sample was PBMCs. This chain joins TRBV27 and TRBJ2-7; TRBD2 aligns across 12 bases. This clonotype was sampled from a human donor in good health. Some clones in this sample may be carry-over from other donors' samples. The CDR3 loop reads CASSPLAGGFYEQYF. CDR3 coding DNA: TGTGCCAGCAGTCCTCTAGCGGGGGGGTTCTACGAGCAGTACTTC.